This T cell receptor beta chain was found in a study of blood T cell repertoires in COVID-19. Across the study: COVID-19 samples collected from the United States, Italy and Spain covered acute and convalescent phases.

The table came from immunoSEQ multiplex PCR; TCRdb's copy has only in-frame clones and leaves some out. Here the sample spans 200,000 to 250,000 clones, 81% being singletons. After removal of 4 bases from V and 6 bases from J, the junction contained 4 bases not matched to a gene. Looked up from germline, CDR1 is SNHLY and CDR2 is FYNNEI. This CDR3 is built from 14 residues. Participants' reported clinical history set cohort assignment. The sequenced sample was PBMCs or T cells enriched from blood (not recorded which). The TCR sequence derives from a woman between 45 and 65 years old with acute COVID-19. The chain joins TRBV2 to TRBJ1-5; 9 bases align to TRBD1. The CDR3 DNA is TGTGCCAGCAGTGGAGACAGGGGGGCTCAGCCCCAGCATTTT. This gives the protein CASSGDRGAQPQHF.